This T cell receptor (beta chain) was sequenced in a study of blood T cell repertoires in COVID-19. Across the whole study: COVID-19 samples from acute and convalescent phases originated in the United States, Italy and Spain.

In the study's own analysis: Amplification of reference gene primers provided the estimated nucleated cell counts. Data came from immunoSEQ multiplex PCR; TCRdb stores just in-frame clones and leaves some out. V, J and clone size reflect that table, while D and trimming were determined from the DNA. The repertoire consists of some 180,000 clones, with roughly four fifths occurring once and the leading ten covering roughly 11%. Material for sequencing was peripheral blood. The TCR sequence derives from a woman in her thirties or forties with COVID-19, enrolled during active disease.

CDR3 residues: CASSQGPGTVYGYTF. In DNA, the CDR3 is TGCGCCAGCAGCCAAGGGCCCGGGACTGTCTATGGCTACACCTTC. The chain combines TRBV5-1 with TRBJ1-2; D may be TRBD1 (5 bases). Germline CDR1 SGHRS, CDR2 YFSETQ. The V gene lost 4 bases and the J gene lost 4 bases, with 17 bases spanning the gap. CDR3 size: 15 residues.